One and the same sample provided the 25 T cell receptor beta chains below, sequenced in a study of blood T cell repertoires in COVID-19 (dated by TCRdb to 2018 to 2021). Library preparation employed the immunoSEQ multiplex PCR assay. TCRdb obtained this table from immuneACCESS and retained in-frame rearrangements with V and J assigned. These tables miss some clones; where compared with another copy, unresolved V genes account for less than half of the shortfall, and the remainder is unexplained. This sample lists 310,000 or so clones; about 89% were detected once. Of the sample, roughly 6.5% is held by the ten largest clones. What was sequenced was peripheral blood. Receptor source: a man younger than 30 who had recovered from COVID-19.

This sequence joins TRBV6-5 and TRBJ2-7; a weak D match, TRBD2 (6 bases). The CDR3 runs 16 residues. CDR1 is MNHEY and CDR2 is SVGAGI in the germline V gene. Trimming left V 0 bases short and J 0 bases short, with 12 bases between. DNA for the CDR3: TGTGCCAGCAGTTACTCCAGATGGGGGGACTCCTACGAGCAGTACTTC. Amino acid sequence: CASSYSRWGDSYEQYF.

The chain combines TRBV19 with TRBJ1-3, with 9 bases aligning to TRBD1. Germline trimming cut 6 bases from V and 2 bases from J; bases unmatched to any gene: 5. This CDR3 contains 15 residues. The germline gives CDR1 LNHDA, CDR2 SQIVND (reference sequence). CDR3 nucleotides: TGTGCCAGTAGGAAACAGGGGGCTCCTGGAAACACCATATATTTT. The encoded protein is CASRKQGAPGNTIYF.

The chain employs TRBV9 and TRBJ2-5, with D unclear. Trimming left V 0 bases short and J 7 bases short, with 7 bases between. The CDR3 sequence is 12 residues long. Germline V gene data show CDR1 as SGDLS and CDR2 as YYNGEE. In nucleotides, the CDR3 is TGTGCCAGCAGCGTAGATCGCGGGACCCAGTACTTC. Translation gives CASSVDRGTQYF.

This clone was detected only once. V gene TRBV7-2 combines with J gene TRBJ1-2, with TRBD1 as a possible D gene (6 bases). Deletions cut 1 base from V and 3 bases from J, with 6 bases between. The CDR3 sequence is 13 residues long. Germline assignment: CDR1 SGHTA and CDR2 FQGNSA. The CDR3 DNA reads TGTGCCAGCAGCTTAGGACAGGACTATGGCTACACCTTC. Residues: CASSLGQDYGYTF.

With respect to this clone: In the same sample, other DNA sequences code for this CDR3. The CDR3 region has the DNA TGTGCCAGCAGCTCATTAGCGGGGGGATACGAGCAGTACTTC. It is translated as CASSSLAGGYEQYF. The genes are TRBV11-2 and TRBJ2-7; 10 bases agree with TRBD2. Germline CDR1 reads SGHAT; CDR2 reads FQNNGV. The CDR3 is made up of 14 amino acids. J was trimmed by 4 bases and V by 4 bases; bases with no gene match: 4.

The count of this clone is one. The V and J genes are TRBV12-5 and TRBJ2-7, with a tentative D call TRBD1 (5 bases). This CDR3 comprises 15 residues. Germline V CDR1 and CDR2: LGHNT, FRNRAP. V dropped 2 bases and J dropped 2 bases, with 13 bases sitting between them. The CDR3 region has the DNA TGTGCTAGTGGTTTGCCAGGGTCAGGAACCTACGAGCAGTACTTC. Protein sequence: CASGLPGSGTYEQYF.

The chain uses TRBV11-2 and TRBJ2-7, with TRBD1 matching 8 bases. The CDR3 loop spans 15 amino acids. Trimming took 5 bases from V and 1 from J; bases not matched to a gene: 7. The germline CDR1 and CDR2 sequences are SGHAT and FQNNGV. This CDR3 is CASSLSGGSSYEQYF. As DNA, the CDR3 is TGTGCCAGCAGCCTCTCAGGGGGCAGTTCCTACGAGCAGTACTTC. Supplemented by reference TRBV11-2 and TRBJ2-7, the full variable domain reads EAGVAQSPRYKIIEKRQSVAFWCNPISGHATLYWYQQILGQGPKLLIQFQNNGVVDDSQLPKDRFSAERLKGVDSTLKIQPAKLEDSAVYLCASSLSGGSSYEQYFGPGTRLTVT.

The V call is TRBV10-3, the J call TRBJ2-4; D might be TRBD2 (6 bases). Looked up from germline, CDR1 is ENHRY and CDR2 is SYGVKD. Trimming took 3 bases from V and 6 from J, leaving 12 bases between them. CDR3 length: 14 residues. The DNA of the CDR3 is TGTGCCATCAGTGATCCGGGAGAGGTAAACATTCAGTACTTC. Its protein product is CAISDPGEVNIQYF.

DNA of the CDR3: TGTGCCAGCAGCCCTCTAGATTGGCTTGAAGCTTTCTTT. It yields the protein CASSPLDWLEAFF. The genes are TRBV25-1 and TRBJ1-1; D uncertain. Between the trimmed V and J ends, which lost 6 bases and 7 bases, there was a span of 15 bases. The germline V gene has CDR1 MGHDK and CDR2 SYGVNS. The CDR3 consists of 13 residues.

In its sample, this clone was seen a few times. The chain uses TRBV19 and TRBJ2-7; 7 bases line up with TRBD1. This CDR3 is built from 14 residues. Per the germline V gene, CDR1 is LNHDA and CDR2 is SQIVND (reference sequence). The V gene end was trimmed by 6 bases and the J gene end by 3 bases; junction bases not matched to a gene: 8. This CDR3 is CASSRVRDSYEQYF. Written as DNA, the CDR3 is TGTGCCAGTAGCCGCGTCCGGGACAGCTACGAGCAGTACTTC.

The chain joins TRBV6-5 to TRBJ1-4; D call uncertain. With 6 bases removed from V and 0 bases from J, the gap between germline ends came to 8 bases. Looked up from germline, CDR1 is MNHEY and CDR2 is SVGAGI. The CDR3 is made up of 14 amino acids. CDR3 loop: CASRFGATNEKLFF. CDR3 sequence (DNA): TGTGCCAGCAGGTTCGGAGCAACTAATGAAAAACTGTTTTTT.

This chain links TRBV6-5 with TRBJ2-5, with D perhaps matching TRBD1 (6 bases). The CDR3 is made up of 13 amino acids. Germline lookup yields CDR1 MNHEY and CDR2 SVGAGI. V dropped 5 bases and J dropped 1 base, with 8 bases sitting between them. The chain's CDR3 is CASSRQVQETQYF. DNA of the CDR3: TGTGCCAGCAGTCGACAGGTCCAAGAGACCCAGTACTTC.

The chain employs TRBV6-2 or TRBV6-3 and TRBJ2-7; a possible D gene is TRBD2 (6 bases). The ends were cut back, 3 bases at V and 5 bases at J, with 17 bases in the middle. Germline CDR1 and CDR2: MNHEY and SVGEGT. This CDR3 comprises 15 residues. The CDR3 DNA reads TGTGCCAGCAGTTATCTGTGGTCGGGGGTCCACGAGCAGTACTTC. Residues: CASSYLWSGVHEQYF.

The chain links TRBV19 to TRBJ2-7; possible D gene TRBD1, 6 bases. Trimming took 3 bases from V and 3 from J, leaving 12 bases between them. CDR1 and CDR2 from the germline V gene are LNHDA and SQIVND (reference sequence). The CDR3 extends over 14 amino acids. The CDR3: CASSMKGDIYEQYF. CDR3 coding DNA: TGTGCCAGTAGTATGAAGGGGGACATCTACGAGCAGTACTTC.

The rearrangement links TRBV18 to TRBJ2-1; 11 nucleotides align to TRBD2. CDR1 KGHSH and CDR2 LQKENI come from the germline V gene. Trimming at V came to 1 base and at J to 3 bases, leaving 2 bases not matched to a gene. The CDR3 runs 16 residues. The CDR3 region has the DNA TGTGCCAGCTCACCACTGACTAGCGGGGTCTACAATGAGCAGTTCTTC. Its translation: CASSPLTSGVYNEQFF.

The gene calls are TRBV9 and TRBJ2-5, with TRBD2 matching over 8 bases. V lost 0 bases, J lost 0 bases, and 4 bases stayed unmatched. The germline V gene has CDR1 SGDLS and CDR2 YYNGEE. This CDR3 is 16 amino acids long. CDR3 region: CASSVDSGMYQETQYF. The CDR3 nucleotides read TGTGCCAGCAGCGTAGATAGCGGGATGTACCAAGAGACCCAGTACTTC.

The chain couples TRBV7-9 to TRBJ1-1; 10 bases map to TRBD1. Germline CDR1 reads SEHNR; CDR2 reads FQNEAQ (reference sequence). V was pared by 4 bases and J by 3 bases, with 8 bases of the junction left unmatched. The CDR3 has 16 residues. CDR3 nucleotide sequence: TGTGCCAGCAGCTGGGGGACAGGGGCCCTTTACACTGAAGCTTTCTTT. Its protein product is CASSWGTGALYTEAFF.

Remarks on this clone: The sample contains more than one DNA sequence encoding this CDR3. The V gene is TRBV5-4, the J gene TRBJ2-1; TRBD2 is a possible D gene (6 bases). Trimming took off 2 bases at V and 7 bases at J, with 7 bases between the two ends. This CDR3 has 12 residues. The germline CDR1 and CDR2 sequences are SGHNT and YYREEE (reference sequence). CDR3 region: CASSLLANEQFF. CDR3 DNA: TGTGCCAGCAGCTTACTAGCTAATGAGCAGTTCTTC.

The V call is TRBV5-6, the J call TRBJ1-2; the match to TRBD1 covers 7 bases. The trim removed 0 bases at V and 9 bases at J, leaving 8 bases unmatched. The CDR3 is made up of 14 amino acids. CDR1 is SGHDT and CDR2 is YYEEEE in the germline V gene. For the CDR3, the DNA is TGTGCCAGCAGCTTGGAGCAGGGGGTGACTAGCTACACCTTC. This codes for CASSLEQGVTSYTF. Together with reference TRBV5-6 and TRBJ1-2, the CDR3 gives the full variable domain: DAGVTQSPTHLIKTRGQQVTLRCSPKSGHDTVSWYQQALGQGPQFIFQYYEEEERQRGNFPDRFSGHQFPNYSSELNVNALLLGDSALYLCASSLEQGVTSYTFGSGTRLTVV.

V gene TRBV12-5 combines with J gene TRBJ2-7; TRBD1 agrees at 8 bases. Germline assignment: CDR1 LGHNT and CDR2 FRNRAP. V dropped 5 bases and J dropped 5; count of bases not matched to a gene: 11. The CDR3 runs to 15 residues. The CDR3 sequence is CASGPGQGGLNEQYF. In DNA, the CDR3 is TGTGCTAGTGGTCCAGGACAGGGCGGACTGAACGAGCAGTACTTC.

The chain joins TRBV4-1 to TRBJ2-1; 9 nucleotides match TRBD2. Germline loops: CDR1 MGHRA, CDR2 YSYEKL. After removal of 6 bases from V and 4 bases from J, the junction contained 7 bases not matched to a gene. CDR3 length: 15 residues. CDR3: CASRVRLADYNEQFF. For the CDR3, the DNA is TGCGCCAGCAGGGTCAGACTAGCGGATTACAATGAGCAGTTCTTC.

A single count supports this clone. The chain has TRBV20-1 and TRBJ2-3; D is unclear. Germline V lookup: CDR1 DFQATT, CDR2 SNEGSKA (reference sequence). This CDR3 spans 11 amino acids. The V end was cut by 2 bases, the J end by 6 bases, with 6 bases between. The CDR3: CSARFGDTQYF. The CDR3 DNA sequence: TGCAGTGCTAGATTCGGGGATACGCAGTATTTT.

The chain recombines TRBV10-1 with TRBJ2-3; 9 bases agree with TRBD2. The CDR3 has 14 residues. Germline V gives CDR1 WNHNN, CDR2 SYGVQD (reference sequence). The V segment lost 0 bases and the J segment 6 bases; nucleotides outside the gene matches: 1. For the CDR3, the DNA is TGCGCCAGCAGTGAGTCTAGCGGGAGTGATACGCAGTATTTT. Its protein is CASSESSGSDTQYF.

V and J are TRBV2 and TRBJ1-5, with D possibly TRBD1 on 6 matching bases. With 5 bases removed from V and 0 bases from J, the gap between germline ends came to 8 bases. The CDR3 is made up of 14 amino acids. Germline values: CDR1 SNHLY, CDR2 FYNNEI. In DNA form, the CDR3 reads TGTGCCAGCAGTACAGGGAATAGCAATCAGCCCCAGCATTTT. This codes for CASSTGNSNQPQHF.

Here the CDR3 reads CASSPAGYNSPLHF. The CDR3 nucleotides read TGTGCCAGTAGCCCAGCAGGGTATAATTCACCCCTCCACTTT. V gene TRBV19 combines with J gene TRBJ1-6; possible D gene TRBD1, 5 bases. Trimming took off 6 bases at V and 4 bases at J, with 10 bases between the two ends. Germline values: CDR1 LNHDA, CDR2 SQIVND (reference sequence). CDR3 length equals 14 residues.